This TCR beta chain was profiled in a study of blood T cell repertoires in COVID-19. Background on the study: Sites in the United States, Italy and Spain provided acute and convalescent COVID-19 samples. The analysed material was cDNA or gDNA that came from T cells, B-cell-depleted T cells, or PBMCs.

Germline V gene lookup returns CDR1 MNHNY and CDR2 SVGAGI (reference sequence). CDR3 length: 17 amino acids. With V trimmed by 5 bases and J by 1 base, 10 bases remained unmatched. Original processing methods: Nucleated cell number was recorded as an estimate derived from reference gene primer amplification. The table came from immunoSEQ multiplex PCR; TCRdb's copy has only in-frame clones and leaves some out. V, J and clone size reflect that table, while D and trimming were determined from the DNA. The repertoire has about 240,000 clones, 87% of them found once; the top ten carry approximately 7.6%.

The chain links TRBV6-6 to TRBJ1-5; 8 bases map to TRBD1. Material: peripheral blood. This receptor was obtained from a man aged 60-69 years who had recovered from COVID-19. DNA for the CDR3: TGTGCCAGCAGTCCCAGGGGGCTATCGGAGAGCAATCAGCCCCAGCATTTT. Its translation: CASSPRGLSESNQPQHF.